This T cell receptor (beta chain) was sequenced in a study of early T cells in non-severe SARS-CoV-2 infection. Background on the study: Whole-blood bulk RNA, unsorted, was sequenced, and chains were unpaired. Study-level results: Matching with VDJdb favored anti-spike CD8 responses (missing private and CD4 specificities).

Looked up from germline, CDR1 is SGHTA and CDR2 is FQGNSA. This CDR3 region has 15 residues. V was trimmed by 1 base and J by 6 bases, leaving 16 bases between them. Unique molecular identifiers were affixed to single, distinct cDNA molecules. One entry per CDR3 protein results from TCRdb running MiXCR on the 5' RACE reads. Of some 78,000 distinct CDR3 sequences listed, approximately 13% are singletons. On this clonotype itself: What it binds is unknown.

The clonotype was recovered from an adult who was a healthcare worker with PCR-confirmed SARS-CoV-2 infection or an uninfected control (not recorded which). The chain links TRBV7-2 to TRBJ2-7; D assignment may be TRBD1 or TRBD2 (5 bases each). Specimen: whole blood. The CDR3 region is CASSLVLEGRREQYF. CDR3 sequence (DNA): TGTGCCAGCAGCTTAGTGCTCGAGGGGCGACGCGAGCAGTACTTC. Full variable domain (rest looked up from reference TRBV7-2 and TRBJ2-7): GAGVSQSPSNKVTEKGKDVELRCDPISGHTALYWYRQSLGQGLEFLIYFQGNSAPDKSGLPSDRFSAERTGGSVSTLTIQRTQQEDSAVYLCASSLVLEGRREQYFGPGTRLTVT.